Below are 32 T cell receptor beta chains sequenced from a single sample in a study of T-cell reconstitution after alpha-beta-depleted transplantation in children. A TCRbeta library incorporating unique molecular identifiers was prepared. MiXCR, applied by TCRdb to the PCR reads, yields one record per CDR3 protein. Here the sample spans around 680,000 distinct CDR3 sequences, 16% being singletons. The sample here was PBMCs from the stem cell graft donor, taken from the stem cell graft. The receptors originated from a human donor who donated a stem cell graft to a child with acute myeloid leukemia.

The gene calls are TRBV24-1 and TRBJ2-2; D is undetermined. Germline V CDR1 and CDR2: KGHDR, SFDVKD. CDR3 size: 14 residues. Between the trimmed V and J ends, which lost 5 bases and 3 bases, there was a span of 9 bases. The CDR3 spells CATSGPGDTGELFF. The CDR3 bases are TGTGCCACCAGTGGCCCGGGTGACACCGGGGAGCTGTTTTTT.

This clonotype was counted between two and nine times. This chain links TRBV12-3 or TRBV12-4 with TRBJ2-1; 15 positions match TRBD2. V gave up 5 bases and J gave up 6 bases; unmatched junction bases: 8. The CDR3 runs to 17 residues. CDR3 residues: CASSQGTSGGLFNEQFF. CDR3 sequence (DNA): TGTGCCAGCAGTCAAGGGACTAGCGGGGGGCTTTTCAATGAGCAGTTCTTC.

V gene TRBV12-3 or TRBV12-4 combines with J gene TRBJ2-5; D is uncertain. V dropped 6 bases and J dropped 4 bases, with 9 bases sitting between them. This CDR3 spans 12 amino acids. The CDR3 reads CASSMSRETQYF. CDR3 nucleotide sequence: TGTGCCAGCAGCATGTCCCGAGAGACCCAGTACTTC.

This clonotype was seen many times. V and J are TRBV5-1 and TRBJ1-1; D gene uncertain. The CDR3 runs to 14 residues. Germline V gives CDR1 SGHRS, CDR2 YFSETQ. V gave up 0 bases and J gave up 1 base, with 7 bases separating them. CDR3 in amino acids: CASSLEGSNTEAFF. In DNA form, the CDR3 reads TGCGCCAGCAGCTTGGAAGGGTCGAACACTGAAGCTTTCTTT.

This chain links TRBV24-1 with TRBJ2-1; D gene uncertain. Germline V gene data show CDR1 as KGHDR and CDR2 as SFDVKD. This CDR3 is 15 amino acids long. The V and J ends lost 3 bases and 0 bases respectively, with 8 bases between them. The CDR3 is CATSDPSVSYNEQFF. In DNA form, the CDR3 reads TGTGCCACCAGTGATCCATCGGTCTCCTACAATGAGCAGTTCTTC.

This clonotype was seen many times. The rearrangement uses TRBV11-2 and TRBJ1-2, with unresolved D. Trimming took 0 bases from V and 0 from J, leaving 14 bases between them. The CDR3 is 17 residues long. Germline lookup yields CDR1 SGHAT and CDR2 FQNNGV. DNA for the CDR3: TGTGCCAGCAGCTTAGAGACCTCTCTAAGTGCTAACTATGGCTACACCTTC. Translation: CASSLETSLSANYGYTF.

In nucleotides, the CDR3 is TGTGCCAGCAGTTACTCGACGGCGGGGCAGCCCCAGCATTTT. Translating gives CASSYSTAGQPQHF. V and J are TRBV6-5 and TRBJ1-5, with D uncertain. The CDR3 covers 14 residues. Trimming cost V 0 bases and J 7 bases, with 10 bases left between them. Germline V gives CDR1 MNHEY, CDR2 SVGAGI.

This chain connects TRBV20-1 to TRBJ1-5; TRBD1 aligns across 10 bases. The CDR3 is 14 residues long. Trimming at V came to 6 bases and at J to 5 bases, leaving 7 bases not matched to a gene. Germline assignment: CDR1 DFQATT and CDR2 SNEGSKA (reference sequence). DNA of the CDR3: TGCAGTGCCCCGGGACAGGGGAAGGATCAGCCCCAGCATTTT. Translated: CSAPGQGKDQPQHF.

This clonotype occurred a few times. The chain uses TRBV7-3 and TRBJ1-1; D is unclear. V was trimmed by 1 base and J by 2 bases, leaving 8 bases between them. CDR1 is SGHTA and CDR2 is FQGTGA in the germline V gene. The CDR3 is 14 residues long. The CDR3: CASSLNHANTEAFF. As DNA, the CDR3 is TGTGCCAGCAGCTTAAATCATGCCAACACTGAAGCTTTCTTT. Combining the CDR3 with reference TRBV7-3 and TRBJ1-1 gives the whole variable domain GAGVSQTPSNKVTEKGKYVELRCDPISGHTALYWYRQSLGQGPEFLIYFQGTGAADDSGLPNDRFFAVRPEGSVSTLKIQRTERGDSAVYLCASSLNHANTEAFFGQGTRLTVV.

The rearrangement links TRBV30 to TRBJ1-2; D unclear. Trimming took 0 bases from V and 7 from J, leaving 15 bases between them. This CDR3 is built from 14 residues. Germline-derived CDR1 and CDR2 are GTSNPN and SVGIG (reference sequence). The CDR3 nucleotides read TGTGCCTGGAGTGTCGGCACCAGGACGGGTGGCTACACCTTC. Translation gives CAWSVGTRTGGYTF.

The J gene is TRBJ2-2, the V gene TRBV28, with 7 bases matching TRBD2. Germline values: CDR1 MDHEN, CDR2 SYDVKM. The V gene end was trimmed by 3 bases and the J gene end by 1 base; junction bases not matched to a gene: 2. CDR3 length: 15 residues. The CDR3 nucleotides read TGTGCCAGCAGTTTCGGCGGGGGGAACACCGGGGAGCTGTTTTTT. This gives the protein CASSFGGGNTGELFF. The full variable domain, in which reference TRBV28 and TRBJ2-2 provide the parts outside the CDR3, is DVKVTQSSRYLVKRTGEKVFLECVQDMDHENMFWYRQDPGLGLRLIYFSYDVKMKEKGDIPEGYSVSREKKERFSLILESASTNQTSMYLCASSFGGGNTGELFFGEGSRLTVL.

This clonotype has a single count. Relative to the germline gene, one junction end is altered; a read error may explain this. V and J are TRBV7-9 and TRBJ1-2; D uncertain. The CDR3 length is 13 residues. Germline assignment: CDR1 SEHNR and CDR2 FQNEAQ (reference sequence). CDR3 loop: CASSLEGGYGYNF. The CDR3 region has the DNA TGTGCCAGCAGCTTAGAGGGCGGCTATGGCTACAACTTC.

The genes are TRBV12-3 or TRBV12-4 and TRBJ2-1; no reliable D call. The CDR3 length is 12 residues. V lost 3 bases and J 6 bases, leaving 6 bases between the germline ends. CDR3 bases: TGTGCCAGCAGTTTTGATATCAATGAGCAGTTCTTC. Protein sequence: CASSFDINEQFF.

This clonotype was counted a few times. The chain is built from TRBV12-3 or TRBV12-4 and TRBJ2-1; no clear D. The CDR3 runs 13 residues. Trimming stripped 5 bases from V and 10 bases from J, with 15 bases between. CDR3 nucleotides: TGTGCCAGCAGTCATATAGCCGAAGGGGAGCAGTTCTTC. It codes for CASSHIAEGEQFF.

Here the CDR3 reads CASSSSYRREQYF. CDR3 nucleotide sequence: TGTGCCAGCAGCTCCTCCTACCGGCGCGAGCAGTACTTC. The rearrangement uses TRBV7-9 and TRBJ2-7; D uncertain. This CDR3 region has 13 residues. Germline assignment: CDR1 SEHNR and CDR2 FQNEAQ (reference sequence). Between the trimmed V and J ends, which lost 4 bases and 6 bases, there was a span of 13 bases.

This clonotype has a handful of counts. The V gene is TRBV20-1, the J gene TRBJ1-2; D not resolved. The CDR3 runs to 12 residues. Germline assignment: CDR1 DFQATT and CDR2 SNEGSKA (reference sequence). V was trimmed by 3 bases and J by 8 bases, leaving 13 bases between them. In nucleotides, the CDR3 is TGCAGTGCTAGGGTCTCCACCTGGGGCTACACCTTC. Protein product: CSARVSTWGYTF.

This clonotype has more than one count but fewer than ten. The chain uses TRBV9 and TRBJ2-7; D may be TRBD2 (7 bases). The germline CDR1 and CDR2 sequences are SGDLS and YYNGEE. V was cut by 3 bases and J by 2 bases, with 15 bases left in between. The CDR3 has 15 residues. The CDR3 sequence: CASSALGGPTYEQYF. CDR3 DNA: TGTGCCAGCAGCGCCCTCGGGGGGCCTACCTACGAGCAGTACTTC.

This clonotype was seen a few times. The rearrangement links TRBV7-2 to TRBJ1-1, with a tentative D call TRBD1 (5 bases). CDR3 length equals 15 residues. Deletions cut 2 bases from V and 1 base from J, with 11 bases between. Germline loops: CDR1 SGHTA, CDR2 FQGNSA. The CDR3 bases are TGTGCCAGCAGCTTAATTGCAGGGAGGAACACTGAAGCTTTCTTT. Its translation is CASSLIAGRNTEAFF.

This clonotype was seen at least ten times. CDR3 nucleotide sequence: TGTGCCAGTTTTACCTACAATGAGCAGTTCTTC. It specifies CASFTYNEQFF. The chain is built from TRBV27 and TRBJ2-1; no clear D. Per germline, CDR1 MNHEY and CDR2 SMNVEV (reference sequence). The V end was cut by 9 bases, the J end by 2 bases, with 5 bases between. The CDR3 spans 11 residues.

DNA for the CDR3: TGCAGTGCTAGAGGCCCCGGGACTAGCGCGGCCCAAGAGACCCAGTACTTC. Its translation is CSARGPGTSAAQETQYF. This chain joins TRBV20-1 and TRBJ2-5; TRBD2 agrees at 10 bases. This CDR3 is built from 17 residues. CDR1 and CDR2 from the germline V gene are DFQATT and SNEGSKA (reference sequence). V shed 1 base, J shed 1 base, and the junction held 9 bases outside the gene matches.

This clonotype has at least ten counts. The chain couples TRBV5-1 to TRBJ2-5, with 9 positions matching TRBD2. CDR3 length equals 14 residues. Unmatched junction bases numbered 3, after V lost 3 bases and J lost 3 bases. Germline V lookup: CDR1 SGHRS, CDR2 YFSETQ. CDR3 in DNA: TGCGCCAGCAGCTCCCGACTAGCGGAAGAGACCCAGTACTTC. Encoded protein: CASSSRLAEETQYF.

This clonotype was seen only a few times. The rearrangement uses TRBV11-2 and TRBJ1-2; the D gene is possibly TRBD1 (5 bases). Looked up from germline, CDR1 is SGHAT and CDR2 is FQNNGV. Trimming pared 4 bases from V and 3 bases from J, leaving 9 bases between. The length of the CDR3 is 13 residues. This chain's CDR3 is CASSSLTDYGYTF. The CDR3 nucleotides are TGTGCCAGCAGCTCGCTGACAGACTATGGCTACACCTTC.

At least ten counts were recorded for this clonotype. The rearrangement links TRBV7-2 to TRBJ2-1; 12 bases line up with TRBD2. V lost 4 bases to trimming and J lost 10 bases; unmatched junction nucleotides: 2. CDR1 SGHTA and CDR2 FQGNSA come from the germline V gene. The CDR3 is made up of 13 amino acids. The CDR3 here is CASSYGLAGEQFF. The CDR3 coding sequence is TGTGCCAGCAGCTATGGACTAGCGGGAGAGCAGTTCTTC.

The gene calls are TRBV7-9 and TRBJ1-1; D perhaps matches TRBD1 (5 bases). The ends were cut back, 6 bases at V and 2 bases at J, with 13 bases in the middle. This CDR3 contains 14 residues. In germline, CDR1 is SEHNR, CDR2 FQNEAQ (reference sequence). This chain's CDR3 is CASRSGTPNTEAFF. CDR3 bases: TGTGCCAGCAGATCCGGGACGCCTAACACTGAAGCTTTCTTT. Full variable domain (missing parts from reference TRBV7-9 and TRBJ1-1): DTGVSQNPRHKITKRGQNVTFRCDPISEHNRLYWYRQTLGQGPEFLTYFQNEAQLEKSRLLSDRFSAERPKGSFSTLEIQRTEQGDSAMYLCASRSGTPNTEAFFGQGTRLTVV.

Only a few counts were recorded for this clonotype. The J gene is TRBJ2-5, the V gene TRBV7-2; 7 nucleotides align to TRBD2. The germline V gene encodes CDR1 SGHTA and CDR2 FQGNSA. The length of the CDR3 is 15 residues. V lost 5 bases and J lost 2; bases outside the gene matches: 8. The CDR3 here is CASSPGGSPQETQYF. Written as DNA, the CDR3 is TGTGCCAGCAGCCCCGGGGGGTCACCACAAGAGACCCAGTACTTC.

This clonotype was counted only a few times. This chain links TRBV7-2 with TRBJ2-1, with D possibly TRBD2 on 5 matching bases. The V gene's germline CDR1 is SGHTA and CDR2 FQGNSA. Trimming stripped 2 bases from V and 7 bases from J, with 9 bases between. The CDR3 is made up of 13 amino acids. The CDR3 nucleotides are TGTGCCAGCAGCTTATACGGGGTGAATGAGCAGTTCTTC. It codes for CASSLYGVNEQFF.

The sample holds many counts of this clonotype. The chain is built from TRBV20-1 and TRBJ2-6; D gene uncertain. The V gene's germline CDR1 is DFQATT and CDR2 SNEGSKA (reference sequence). CDR3 size: 11 residues. Trimming took 7 bases from V and 4 from J, leaving 5 bases between them. The CDR3 sequence: CSGLGANVLTF. In DNA, the CDR3 is TGCAGTGGGTTGGGGGCCAACGTCCTGACTTTC.

This clonotype was found a few times. This chain links TRBV6-5 with TRBJ2-5; 8 bases are a match to TRBD1. Germline values: CDR1 MNHEY, CDR2 SVGAGI. Germline trimming cut 2 bases from V and 3 bases from J; bases unmatched to any gene: 2. This CDR3 is built from 14 residues. CDR3 DNA: TGTGCCAGCAGTTACCCGGACAGGGAAGAGACCCAGTACTTC. Translated: CASSYPDREETQYF.

V gene TRBV11-2 combines with J gene TRBJ2-7; 7 bases line up with TRBD2. CDR3 length equals 18 residues. The J segment lost 0 bases and the V segment lost 3 bases, leaving 14 bases of the junction unmatched. Germline CDR1 SGHAT, CDR2 FQNNGV. CDR3 residues: CASSLWGGPDGSSYEQYF. The CDR3 DNA sequence: TGTGCCAGCAGCTTGTGGGGAGGGCCGGACGGGAGCTCCTACGAGCAGTACTTC.

There are many counts of this clonotype. CDR3 amino acids: CASSPLAGEYNEQFF. The CDR3 nucleotides read TGTGCCAGCAGTCCGCTAGCGGGGGAGTACAATGAGCAGTTCTTC. The rearrangement links TRBV6-5 to TRBJ2-1, with 10 bases that match TRBD2. The J segment lost 4 bases and the V segment lost 5 bases, leaving 5 bases of the junction unmatched. Germline CDR1 MNHEY, CDR2 SVGAGI. This CDR3 contains 15 residues.

There are many counts of this clonotype. The chain combines TRBV7-2 with TRBJ2-4; D gene uncertain. This CDR3 region has 14 residues. V was trimmed by 1 base and J by 7 bases, leaving 11 bases between them. CDR1 and CDR2 from the germline V gene are SGHTA and FQGNSA. CDR3 nucleotides: TGTGCCAGCAGCTTAGAAACAGTAGGGAACATTCAGTACTTC. This translates into CASSLETVGNIQYF.

The chain has TRBV7-7 and TRBJ2-2; D is uncertain. The germline gives CDR1 SSHAT, CDR2 FNYEAQ (reference sequence). The CDR3 is 15 residues long. The germline V and J ends were trimmed by 5 bases and 0 bases, with 10 bases remaining between them. Written as DNA, the CDR3 is TGTGCCAGCAGCCCCATCCACGCGAACACCGGGGAGCTGTTTTTT. Translated, it gives CASSPIHANTGELFF.